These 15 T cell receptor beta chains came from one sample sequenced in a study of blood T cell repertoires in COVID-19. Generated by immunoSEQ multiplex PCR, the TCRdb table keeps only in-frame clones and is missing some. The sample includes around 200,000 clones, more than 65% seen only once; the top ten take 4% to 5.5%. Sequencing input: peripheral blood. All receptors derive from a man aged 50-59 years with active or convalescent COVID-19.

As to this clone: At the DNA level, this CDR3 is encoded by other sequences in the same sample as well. CDR3 nucleotide sequence: TGTGCCAGCAGCTTAGGAGCGGGGGGCCCCTACGAGCAGTACTTC. As protein: CASSLGAGGPYEQYF. J is TRBJ2-7 and V is TRBV11-2, with TRBD2 matching over 9 bases. From germline, CDR1 is SGHAT and CDR2 FQNNGV. Trimming removed 1 base from V and 2 bases from J; junction bases left unmatched: 3. The CDR3 length is 15 residues.

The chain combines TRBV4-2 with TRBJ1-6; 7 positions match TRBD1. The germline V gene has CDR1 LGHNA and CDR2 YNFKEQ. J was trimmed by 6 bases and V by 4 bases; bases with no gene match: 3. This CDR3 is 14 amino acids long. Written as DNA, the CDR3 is TGTGCCAGCAGCCCGGGGACAGTTAATTCACCCCTCCACTTT. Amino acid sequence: CASSPGTVNSPLHF.

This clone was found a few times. In DNA form, the CDR3 reads TGTGCCACCAGCACCGGGGGGCCGGGGACCGGGGAGCTGTTTTTT. Translation: CATSTGGPGTGELFF. The rearrangement links TRBV15 to TRBJ2-2; weak D call: TRBD2 (7 bases). CDR3 length: 15 residues. Germline V gives CDR1 LNHNV, CDR2 YYDKDF (reference sequence). V lost 4 bases, J lost 5 bases, and 14 bases lay in between.

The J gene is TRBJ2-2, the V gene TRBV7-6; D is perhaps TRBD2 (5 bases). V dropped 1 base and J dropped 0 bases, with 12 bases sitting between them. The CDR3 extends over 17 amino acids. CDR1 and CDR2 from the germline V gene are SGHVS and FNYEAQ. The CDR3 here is CASSLVSGISNTGELFF. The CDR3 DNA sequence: TGTGCCAGCAGCTTAGTATCCGGGATCTCGAACACCGGGGAGCTGTTTTTT.

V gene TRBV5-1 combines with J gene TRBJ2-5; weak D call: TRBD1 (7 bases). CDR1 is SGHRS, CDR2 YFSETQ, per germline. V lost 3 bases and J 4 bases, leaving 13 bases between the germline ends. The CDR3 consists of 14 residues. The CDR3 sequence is CASSSEGALETQYF. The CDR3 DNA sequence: TGCGCCAGCAGCTCGGAGGGGGCTTTAGAGACCCAGTACTTC.

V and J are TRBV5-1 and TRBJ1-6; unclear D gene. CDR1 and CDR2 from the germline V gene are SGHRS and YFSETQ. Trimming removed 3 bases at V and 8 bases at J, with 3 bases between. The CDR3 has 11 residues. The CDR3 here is CASSYYSPLHF. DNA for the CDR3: TGCGCCAGCAGCTACTATTCACCCCTCCACTTT.

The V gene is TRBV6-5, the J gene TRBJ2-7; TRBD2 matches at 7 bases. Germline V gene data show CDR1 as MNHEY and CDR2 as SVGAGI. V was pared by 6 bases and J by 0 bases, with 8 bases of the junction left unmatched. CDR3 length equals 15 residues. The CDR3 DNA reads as TGTGCCAGCAGACGTACCGGGACTAACTCCTACGAGCAGTACTTC. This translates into CASRRTGTNSYEQYF.

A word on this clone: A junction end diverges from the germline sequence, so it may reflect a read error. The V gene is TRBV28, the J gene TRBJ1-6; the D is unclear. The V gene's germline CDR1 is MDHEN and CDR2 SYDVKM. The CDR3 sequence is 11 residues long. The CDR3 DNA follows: TGTGCCAGCAGTGATCAGGAACCCCACCACTTT. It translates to CASSDQEPHHF.

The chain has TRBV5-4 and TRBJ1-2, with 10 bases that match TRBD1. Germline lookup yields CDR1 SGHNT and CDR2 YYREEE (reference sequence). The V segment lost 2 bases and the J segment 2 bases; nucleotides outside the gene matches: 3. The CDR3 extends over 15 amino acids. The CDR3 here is CASSFRTGGNYGYTF. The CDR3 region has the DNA TGTGCCAGCAGCTTTCGGACAGGGGGGAACTATGGCTACACCTTC.

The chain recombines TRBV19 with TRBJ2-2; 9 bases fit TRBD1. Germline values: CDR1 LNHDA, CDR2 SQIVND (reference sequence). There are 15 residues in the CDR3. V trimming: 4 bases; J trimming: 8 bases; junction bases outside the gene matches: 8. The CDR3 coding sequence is TGTGCCAGTAGTACAGGACAGGGGAAAGGAGGGGAGCTGTTTTTT. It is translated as CASSTGQGKGGELFF.

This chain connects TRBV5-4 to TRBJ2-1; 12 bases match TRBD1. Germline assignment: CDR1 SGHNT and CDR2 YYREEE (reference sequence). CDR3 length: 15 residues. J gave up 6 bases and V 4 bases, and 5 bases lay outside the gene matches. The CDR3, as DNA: TGTGCCAGCAGCGTGGGACAGGGGGCGGTCAATGAGCAGTTCTTC. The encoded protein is CASSVGQGAVNEQFF.

In nucleotides, the CDR3 is TGTGCCAGCTCAAAGGGGGCGGAAGGTGAAAAACTGTTTTTT. Protein: CASSKGAEGEKLFF. The rearrangement links TRBV18 to TRBJ1-4, with 7 bases that match TRBD1. From germline, CDR1 is KGHSH and CDR2 LQKENI. The CDR3 contains 14 residues. J lost 7 bases, V lost 5 bases, and 7 bases had no gene match.

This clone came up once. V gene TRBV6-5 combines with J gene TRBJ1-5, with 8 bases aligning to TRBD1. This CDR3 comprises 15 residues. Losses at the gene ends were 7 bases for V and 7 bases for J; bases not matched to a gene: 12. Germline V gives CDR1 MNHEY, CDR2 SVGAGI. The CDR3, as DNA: TGTGCCAGCACCACCTCGGACAGGGCCGAACAGCCCCAGCATTTT. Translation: CASTTSDRAEQPQHF.

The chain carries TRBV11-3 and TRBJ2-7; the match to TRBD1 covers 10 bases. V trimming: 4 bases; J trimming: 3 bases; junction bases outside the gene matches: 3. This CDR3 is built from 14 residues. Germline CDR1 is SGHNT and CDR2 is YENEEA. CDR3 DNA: TGTGCCAGCAGCTCGGGGGACAGGGGCTACGAGCAGTACTTC. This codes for CASSSGDRGYEQYF.

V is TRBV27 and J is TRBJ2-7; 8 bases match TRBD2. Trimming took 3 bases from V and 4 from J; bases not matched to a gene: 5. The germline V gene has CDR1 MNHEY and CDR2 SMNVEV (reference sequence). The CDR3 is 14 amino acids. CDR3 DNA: TGTGCCAGCAGTTTCGGCGGGGGGCTTTACGAGCAGTACTTC. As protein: CASSFGGGLYEQYF.